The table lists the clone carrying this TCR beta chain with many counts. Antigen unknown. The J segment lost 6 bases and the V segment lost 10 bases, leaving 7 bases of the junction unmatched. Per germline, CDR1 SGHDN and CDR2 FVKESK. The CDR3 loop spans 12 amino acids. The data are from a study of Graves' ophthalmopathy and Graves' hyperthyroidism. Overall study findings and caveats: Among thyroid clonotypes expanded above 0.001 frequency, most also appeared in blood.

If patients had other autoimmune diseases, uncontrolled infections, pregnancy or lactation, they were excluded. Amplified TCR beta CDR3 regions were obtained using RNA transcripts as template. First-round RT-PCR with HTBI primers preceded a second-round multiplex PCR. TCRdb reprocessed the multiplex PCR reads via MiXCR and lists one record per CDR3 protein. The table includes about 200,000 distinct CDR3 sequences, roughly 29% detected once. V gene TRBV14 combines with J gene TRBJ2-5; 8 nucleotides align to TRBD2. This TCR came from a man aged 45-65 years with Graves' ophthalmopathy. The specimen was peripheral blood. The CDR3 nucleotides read TGTGCCAACCTTAGCGGGAAACAGACCCAGTACTTC. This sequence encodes CANLSGKQTQYF.